This entry lists 21 T cell receptor beta chains sequenced from one sample in a study of blood T cell repertoires in COVID-19. Here immunoSEQ multiplex PCR was the method, and the copy in TCRdb shows in-frame clones only, minus some. The table has 210,000 or so clones, over 75% seen once; the top ten hold around 6.6%. Sample: peripheral blood. The receptors come from a woman in her 40s who had recovered from COVID-19.

This chain connects TRBV20-1 to TRBJ1-1; D unclear. Trimming took 3 bases from V and 0 from J, leaving 17 bases between them. This CDR3 region has 16 residues. In germline, CDR1 is DFQATT, CDR2 SNEGSKA (reference sequence). The CDR3 is CSASRSGGGLNTEAFF. DNA for the CDR3: TGCAGTGCTAGTCGATCCGGTGGCGGCCTGAACACTGAAGCTTTCTTT.

This clone was found once. This chain connects TRBV5-4 to TRBJ2-5, with a weak D call TRBD2 (6 bases). Germline lookup yields CDR1 SGHNT and CDR2 YYREEE (reference sequence). The V end lost 4 bases, the J end lost 3 bases, and 25 bases lay between the germline ends. This CDR3 has 18 residues. CDR3 in DNA: TGTGCCAGCAGCCGGGGGTACCGCGGTAGCGGACCTAAAGAGACCCAGTACTTC. Its translation: CASSRGYRGSGPKETQYF.

This clone has more than one count but fewer than ten. CDR3 in amino acids: CASSLMSGQAIPSQPQHF. The CDR3 DNA follows: TGTGCCAGCTCACTTATGTCGGGACAAGCCATTCCTAGTCAGCCCCAGCATTTT. The chain carries TRBV18 and TRBJ1-5; maybe TRBD1 (6 bases). This CDR3 is built from 18 residues. Trimming stripped 4 bases from V and 6 bases from J, with 25 bases between. Germline lookup yields CDR1 KGHSH and CDR2 LQKENI.

V and J are TRBV4-2 and TRBJ2-3, with 9 bases fitting TRBD2. CDR1 is LGHNA and CDR2 is YNFKEQ in the germline V gene. Trimming cost V 2 bases and J 3 bases; bases outside gene matches: 3. The CDR3 extends over 15 amino acids. This CDR3 is CASSQPSGNTDTQYF. The CDR3 region has the DNA TGTGCCAGCAGCCAACCTAGCGGGAATACAGATACGCAGTATTTT.

The chain combines TRBV7-7 with TRBJ2-1; TRBD2 matches at 9 bases. CDR1 and CDR2 from the germline V gene are SSHAT and FNYEAQ (reference sequence). Trimming cost V 5 bases and J 6 bases; bases outside gene matches: 5. This CDR3 is built from 14 residues. Written as DNA, the CDR3 is TGTGCCAGCAGCCTTAGCGGGAGCCTCAATGAGCAGTTCTTC. Its translation is CASSLSGSLNEQFF.

The chain is built from TRBV30 and TRBJ2-7; 8 bases are a match to TRBD1. CDR1 GTSNPN and CDR2 SVGIG come from the germline V gene (reference sequence). Losses at the gene ends were 2 bases for V and 5 bases for J; bases not matched to a gene: 8. CDR3 length equals 14 residues. This CDR3 is CAWSPRTGLNEQYF. The CDR3 DNA is TGTGCCTGGAGTCCCAGGACAGGGCTCAACGAGCAGTACTTC.

The V gene is TRBV10-3, the J gene TRBJ2-3; 7 bases fit TRBD1. The germline gives CDR1 ENHRY, CDR2 SYGVKD. V lost 10 bases to trimming and J lost 2 bases; unmatched junction nucleotides: 12. CDR3 length equals 15 residues. CDR3 sequence: CASRSGTAPTDTQYF. For the CDR3, the DNA is TGTGCCAGCCGATCCGGGACAGCTCCCACAGATACGCAGTATTTT.

The chain recombines TRBV15 with TRBJ1-5, with 10 bases matching TRBD1. The junction had 5 bases not matched to a gene; V was cut back by 0 bases and J by 0 bases. The CDR3 has 18 residues. Looked up from germline, CDR1 is LNHNV and CDR2 is YYDKDF (reference sequence). CDR3 loop: CATSREWGQGHSNQPQHF. In nucleotides, the CDR3 is TGTGCCACCAGCAGAGAATGGGGACAGGGGCATAGCAATCAGCCCCAGCATTTT.

The chain has TRBV19 and TRBJ2-7, with TRBD2 matching over 12 bases. V lost 1 base and J lost 2; bases outside the gene matches: 0. The CDR3 sequence is 15 residues long. Germline lookup yields CDR1 LNHDA and CDR2 SQIVND (reference sequence). CDR3 loop: CASSIGLAGAYEQYF. CDR3 nucleotides: TGTGCCAGTAGTATAGGACTAGCGGGAGCCTACGAGCAGTACTTC.

V is TRBV11-3 and J is TRBJ2-3; TRBD2 aligns across 12 bases. Germline CDR1 reads SGHNT; CDR2 reads YENEEA. The length of the CDR3 is 17 residues. With V trimmed by 4 bases and J by 4 bases, 9 bases remained unmatched. CDR3 amino acids: CASSSGLTSGSADTQYF. CDR3 bases: TGTGCCAGCAGCTCCGGACTGACTAGCGGGAGTGCAGATACGCAGTATTTT.

This chain connects TRBV19 to TRBJ2-3; the D gene is possibly TRBD2 (6 bases). CDR1 is LNHDA and CDR2 is SQIVND in the germline V gene (reference sequence). The CDR3 consists of 12 residues. Between the trimmed V and J ends, which lost 5 bases and 6 bases, there was a span of 9 bases. CDR3 loop: CASSSGVDTQYF. CDR3 DNA sequence: TGTGCCAGTAGTTCGGGGGTGGATACGCAGTATTTT.

This clone was picked up one time. The V gene is TRBV29-1, the J gene TRBJ2-1; D unresolved. Germline CDR1 is SQVTM and CDR2 is ANQGSEA. V shed 0 bases and J shed 4 bases, with 10 bases lying between them. CDR3 length: 14 amino acids. CDR3 sequence: CSVEEANRYNEQFF. The CDR3 DNA follows: TGCAGCGTTGAAGAAGCGAATCGGTACAATGAGCAGTTCTTC.

The chain couples TRBV6-2 or TRBV6-3 to TRBJ1-1, with 8 positions matching TRBD1. The trim removed 2 bases at V and 4 bases at J, leaving 6 bases unmatched. CDR1 and CDR2 (germline): MNHEY, SVGEGT. There are 15 residues in the CDR3. CDR3 sequence reads: CASSYTDRVATEAFF. DNA of the CDR3: TGTGCCAGCAGTTACACGGACAGGGTGGCCACTGAAGCTTTCTTT.

The table lists this clone with a few counts. The CDR3 DNA follows: TGCGCCAGTTTAAGGGGCAATGAGCAGTTCTTC. Protein sequence: CASLRGNEQFF. The rearrangement uses TRBV10-2 and TRBJ2-1; D possibly corresponds to TRBD1 (5 bases). This CDR3 has 11 residues. V lost 9 bases to trimming and J lost 6 bases, with 9 bases between them. The V gene's germline CDR1 is WSHSY and CDR2 SAAADI.

The chain combines TRBV7-2 with TRBJ1-1, with a tentative D call TRBD1 (6 bases). The germline V gene has CDR1 SGHTA and CDR2 FQGNSA. The CDR3 is made up of 19 amino acids. Trimming took off 5 bases at V and 4 bases at J, with 29 bases between the two ends. The DNA for the CDR3 is TGTGCCAGCAGCACCCCCGGGGGGGCAAGGAGACGGGGGAGCACTGAAGCTTTCTTT. It codes for CASSTPGGARRRGSTEAFF.

V and J are TRBV10-3 and TRBJ1-2; 8 positions agree with TRBD1. The V gene end was trimmed by 1 base and the J gene end by 8 bases; junction bases not matched to a gene: 9. This CDR3 spans 15 amino acids. CDR1 is ENHRY and CDR2 is SYGVKD in the germline V gene. CDR3 in DNA: TGTGCCATCAGTGAGTTGGAGACAGGGGTTGAAGGCTACACCTTC. Translated: CAISELETGVEGYTF.

This clone was seen a few times. This CDR3 is also generated by other DNA sequences in the sample. This rearrangement joins TRBV14 to TRBJ2-3; maybe TRBD1 (6 bases). Trimming left V 4 bases short and J 6 bases short, with 14 bases between. CDR1 is SGHDN, CDR2 FVKESK, per germline. The CDR3 has 14 amino acids. Written as DNA, the CDR3 is TGTGCCAGCAGCCCACTGACAGGTACCGATACGCAGTATTTT. Amino acids: CASSPLTGTDTQYF.

The genes are TRBV12-5 and TRBJ2-5, with D possibly TRBD2 on 5 matching bases. CDR1 is LGHNT and CDR2 is FRNRAP in the germline V gene. This CDR3 has 12 amino acids. V lost 1 base, J lost 5 bases, and 5 bases lay in between. CDR3 protein: CASGLAGETQYF. The DNA of the CDR3 is TGTGCTAGTGGTTTGGCGGGGGAGACCCAGTACTTC.

The chain combines TRBV7-2 with TRBJ1-5, with D perhaps matching TRBD1 (6 bases). CDR1 and CDR2 from the germline V gene are SGHTA and FQGNSA. Trimming pared 1 base from V and 4 bases from J, leaving 11 bases between. The CDR3 totals 15 residues. Here the CDR3 DNA reads TGTGCCAGCAGCTTAGATCCAACAGGGAATCAGCCCCAGCATTTT. It specifies CASSLDPTGNQPQHF.

This clone was detected once. The CDR3 is CASSLGASGRAGNEQFF. The CDR3 DNA follows: TGTGCCAGCAGCTTAGGGGCTAGCGGGAGGGCCGGTAATGAGCAGTTCTTC. This chain uses TRBV7-2 with TRBJ2-1; 12 nucleotides line up with TRBD2. V shed 1 base, J shed 7 bases, and the junction held 8 bases outside the gene matches. The CDR3 totals 17 residues. From germline, CDR1 is SGHTA and CDR2 FQGNSA.

The rearrangement uses TRBV27 and TRBJ1-1, with a tentative D call TRBD1 (6 bases). This CDR3 region has 13 residues. The germline CDR1 and CDR2 sequences are MNHEY and SMNVEV (reference sequence). Trimming cost V 8 bases and J 4 bases, with 14 bases left between them. CDR3 sequence: CASYREWGTEAFF. The CDR3 bases are TGTGCCAGCTACAGGGAGTGGGGCACTGAAGCTTTCTTT.